This T cell receptor beta chain was recorded in a study of cytomegalovirus exposure and HLA in healthy donors. Study-wide background: The 90 to 150 validation repertoires used a platform that matched the one used for the approximately 670 first-cohort repertoires, as a later analysis reported.

About this clone: Its target is unknown.

Sequencing used immunoSEQ multiplex PCR; TCRdb keeps in-frame clones, though not all of them. The data hold over 250,000 clones, with approximately 83% observed a single time. Broader study findings: Confirmation in vitro established that a few CMV-associated chains were specific for CMV antigens. Cytomegalovirus-associated status was assigned to roughly 160 TCR beta chains. Within the 120 or so validation repertoires, first-cohort TCR clusters tended to co-occur, according to a later analysis.

The source is a young woman in good health and CMV-seronegative. Sequenced: PBMCs.

CDR3 sequence: CASSQRGGASTEAFF. The CDR3 DNA reads as TGCGCCAGCAGCCAAAGGGGCGGGGCGAGCACTGAAGCTTTCTTT. This chain uses TRBV4-1 with TRBJ1-1; the D gene is possibly TRBD1 (5 bases). V lost 2 bases to trimming and J lost 4 bases, with 14 bases between them. Germline assignment: CDR1 MGHRA and CDR2 YSYEKL. The CDR3 length is 15 residues.